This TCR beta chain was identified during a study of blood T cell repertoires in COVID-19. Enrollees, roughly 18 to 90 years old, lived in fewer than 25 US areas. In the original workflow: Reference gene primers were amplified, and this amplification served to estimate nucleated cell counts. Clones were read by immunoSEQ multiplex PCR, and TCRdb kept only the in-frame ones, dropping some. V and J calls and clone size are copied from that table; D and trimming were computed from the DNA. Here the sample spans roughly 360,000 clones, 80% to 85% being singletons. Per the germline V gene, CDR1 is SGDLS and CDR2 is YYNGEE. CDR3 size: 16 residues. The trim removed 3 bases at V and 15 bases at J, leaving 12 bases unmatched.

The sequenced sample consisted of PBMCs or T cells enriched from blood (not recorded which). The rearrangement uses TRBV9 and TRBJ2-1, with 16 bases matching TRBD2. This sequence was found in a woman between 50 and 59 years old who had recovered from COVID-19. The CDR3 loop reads CASSGGPGLAGGPSFF. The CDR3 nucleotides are TGTGCCAGCAGCGGGGGACCGGGACTAGCGGGAGGGCCATCGTTCTTC.